This TCR beta chain was captured in a study of T cells in Graves' hyperthyroidism and ophthalmopathy. CDR1 is MGHDK and CDR2 is SYGVNS in the germline V gene. The CDR3 contains 15 residues. Trimming took 6 bases from V and 5 from J, leaving 14 bases between them. Exclusion of patients followed from uncontrolled infection, other autoimmune disease, pregnancy or lactation. Each diagnosis drew on symptoms, thyroxine, TRAb, thyroid ultrasound and orbital computed tomography findings. Amplification targeted TCR beta CDR3 regions from RNA transcripts. During a first-round RT-PCR of the TCR CDR3, the HTBI primer set was used. TCRdb itself ran the multiplex PCR reads through MiXCR, one entry per CDR3 protein. The data show roughly 510,000 distinct CDR3 sequences, 35% to 50% seen once. General study points: Most clonotypes that expanded in the thyroid above 0.001 also showed up in blood. For ophthalmopathy, model prediction preceded onset by a median 6.5 months.

Worth noting for this clonotype: Its specificity is unknown.

The TCR was taken from an adult woman with Graves' disease, either hyperthyroidism or ophthalmopathy (not recorded which). Input material: peripheral blood or thyroid tissue (not recorded which). The V gene is TRBV25-1, the J gene TRBJ1-6, with a weak D call TRBD1 (6 bases). CDR3 coding DNA: TGTGCCAGCAGCACCCCAGGGGAAGATAATTCACCCCTCCACTTT. Protein product: CASSTPGEDNSPLHF.